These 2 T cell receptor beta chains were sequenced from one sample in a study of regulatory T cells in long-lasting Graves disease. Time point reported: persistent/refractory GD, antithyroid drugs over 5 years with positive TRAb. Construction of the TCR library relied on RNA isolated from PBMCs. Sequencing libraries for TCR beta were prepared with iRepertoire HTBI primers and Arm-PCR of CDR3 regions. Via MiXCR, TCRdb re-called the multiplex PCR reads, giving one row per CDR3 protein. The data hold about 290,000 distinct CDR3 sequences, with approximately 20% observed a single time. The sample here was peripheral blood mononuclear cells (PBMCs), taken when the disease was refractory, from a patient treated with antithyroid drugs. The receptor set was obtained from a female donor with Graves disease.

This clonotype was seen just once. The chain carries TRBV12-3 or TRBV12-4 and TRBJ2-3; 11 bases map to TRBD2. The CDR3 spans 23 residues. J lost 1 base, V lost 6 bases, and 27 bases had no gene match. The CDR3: CASRRGQGGLAGGPLEGTDTQYF. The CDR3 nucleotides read TGTGCCAGCAGACGGGGACAGGGTGGGCTAGCGGGAGGCCCCCTTGAGGGCACAGATACGCAGTATTTT.

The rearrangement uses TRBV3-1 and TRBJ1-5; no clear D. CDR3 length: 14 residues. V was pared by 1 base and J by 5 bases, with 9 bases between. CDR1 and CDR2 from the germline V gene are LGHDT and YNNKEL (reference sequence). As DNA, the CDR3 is TGTGCCAGCAGCCAAGTATCCAGTGATCAGCCCCAGCATTTT. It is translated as CASSQVSSDQPQHF.